Below are 25 T cell receptor beta chains sequenced from a single sample in a study of T cell responses to AZD1222 COVID-19 vaccine. The method was immunoSEQ multiplex PCR; TCRdb's version includes in-frame clones alone and lacks a portion of them. The sample holds more than 100,000 clones, more than 85% seen once. The source was peripheral blood, collected 28 days after the second AZD1222 dose. The receptors originated from an adult who received the AZD1222 COVID-19 vaccine.

This clone was found a few times. This sequence joins TRBV27 and TRBJ2-1; D tentatively reads TRBD1 or TRBD2 (5 bases each). V lost 3 bases and J lost 7, with 10 bases in between. CDR1 is MNHEY, CDR2 SMNVEV, per germline (reference sequence). The CDR3 loop spans 13 amino acids. Here the CDR3 DNA reads TGTGCCAGCAGTTTCTCGGGGCGTAATGAGCAGTTCTTC. Residues: CASSFSGRNEQFF.

The rearrangement links TRBV7-6 to TRBJ1-4; the D is unclear. There are 15 residues in the CDR3. With 1 base removed from V and 5 bases from J, the gap between germline ends came to 11 bases. CDR1 and CDR2 from the germline V gene are SGHVS and FNYEAQ. CDR3 amino acids: CASSLEAGLNEKLFF. The CDR3 nucleotides read TGTGCCAGCAGCTTAGAGGCAGGATTAAATGAAAAACTGTTTTTT. Looking up the rest from reference TRBV7-6 and TRBJ1-4 gives the full variable domain: GAGVSQSPRYKVTKRGQDVALRCDPISGHVSLYWYRQALGQGPEFLTYFNYEAQQDKSGLPNDRFSAERPEGSISTLTIQRTEQRDSAMYRCASSLEAGLNEKLFFGSGTQLSVL.

This clone was observed a single time. The chain carries TRBV10-3 and TRBJ1-1; weak D call: TRBD1 (6 bases). The CDR3 loop spans 15 amino acids. Germline assignment: CDR1 ENHRY and CDR2 SYGVKD. V was cut by 3 bases and J by 5 bases, with 16 bases left in between. In DNA, the CDR3 is TGTGCCATCAGTGATGAAGGCAGGGGTCTGACTGAAGCTTTCTTT. Protein product: CAISDEGRGLTEAFF.

This clone was recorded a few times. CDR3 sequence: CASSLGFATNEKLFF. In DNA, the CDR3 is TGCGCCAGCAGCTTAGGATTTGCAACTAATGAAAAACTGTTTTTT. The V call is TRBV5-1, the J call TRBJ1-4; no reliable D call. The V end was cut by 2 bases, the J end by 0 bases, with 8 bases between. This CDR3 comprises 15 residues. Germline lookup yields CDR1 SGHRS and CDR2 YFSETQ. Supplemented by reference TRBV5-1 and TRBJ1-4, the full variable domain reads KAGVTQTPRYLIKTRGQQVTLSCSPISGHRSVSWYQQTPGQGLQFLFEYFSETQRNKGNFPGRFSGRQFSNSRSEMNVSTLELGDSALYLCASSLGFATNEKLFFGSGTQLSVL.

The genes are TRBV7-9 and TRBJ2-3, with TRBD2 as a possible D gene (6 bases). Trimming pared 1 base from V and 0 bases from J, leaving 14 bases between. The CDR3 covers 17 residues. Per the germline V gene, CDR1 is SEHNR and CDR2 is FQNEAQ (reference sequence). The CDR3 nucleotides are TGTGCCAGCAGCTTAGATTGGGACTCCCTGAGCACAGATACGCAGTATTTT. Its translation is CASSLDWDSLSTDTQYF.

The V and J genes are TRBV11-2 and TRBJ2-7; 8 nucleotides agree with TRBD2. The CDR3 has 13 residues. Germline-derived CDR1 and CDR2 are SGHAT and FQNNGV. CDR3 in amino acids: CVSSSGRGNEQYV. In DNA, the CDR3 is TGTGTCAGCAGCAGCGGGAGAGGCAACGAGCAGTACGTC.

V gene TRBV7-9 combines with J gene TRBJ2-5, with 8 bases fitting TRBD1. The CDR3 totals 13 residues. Germline V gene lookup returns CDR1 SEHNR and CDR2 FQNEAQ (reference sequence). V lost 7 bases, J lost 2 bases, and 3 bases stayed unmatched. This CDR3 reads CASNHRGQETQYF. For the CDR3, the DNA is TGTGCCAGCAACCACAGGGGGCAAGAGACCCAGTACTTC.

This chain uses TRBV18 with TRBJ1-2; 7 bases line up with TRBD1. In germline, CDR1 is KGHSH, CDR2 LQKENI. V shed 4 bases, J shed 3 bases, and the junction held 2 bases outside the gene matches. This CDR3 region has 13 residues. This CDR3 is CASSHTGDYGYTF. The CDR3 DNA follows: TGTGCCAGCTCACACACAGGGGACTATGGCTACACCTTC.

The CDR3 region is CASSQGGTLTVAEAFF. The CDR3 DNA reads as TGCGCCAGCAGCCAGGGGGGGACCCTCACGGTGGCTGAAGCTTTCTTT. The chain has TRBV5-1 and TRBJ1-1; 7 bases are a match to TRBD1. V was pared by 4 bases and J by 6 bases, with 15 bases of the junction left unmatched. From germline, CDR1 is SGHRS and CDR2 YFSETQ. CDR3 length: 16 residues.

The V gene is TRBV3-1 (or the pseudogene TRBV3-2), the J gene TRBJ1-2, with TRBD1 matching over 12 bases. This CDR3 has 15 amino acids. V lost 4 bases to trimming and J lost 8 bases; unmatched junction nucleotides: 8. Germline CDR1 reads LGHDT; CDR2 reads YNNKEL (reference sequence). CDR3 region: CASSPRDRGQRGYTF. For the CDR3, the DNA is TGTGCCAGCAGCCCGCGGGACAGGGGGCAGCGAGGCTACACCTTC.

The CDR3 protein is CASQRGEGDTQYF. In DNA form, the CDR3 reads TGTGCCAGCCAGCGGGGGGAAGGAGATACGCAGTATTTT. The V gene is TRBV6-5, the J gene TRBJ2-3; 9 positions match TRBD2. Germline V gene data show CDR1 as MNHEY and CDR2 as SVGAGI. The length of the CDR3 is 13 residues. V lost 8 bases, J lost 5 bases, and 5 bases stayed unmatched.

The gene calls are TRBV11-2 and TRBJ1-2, with D unclear. Germline-derived CDR1 and CDR2 are SGHAT and FQNNGV. Trimming removed 7 bases from V and 2 bases from J, with 11 bases in between. The CDR3 has 13 residues. CDR3 in DNA: TGTGCCAGCACCCGTGGCGGCAACTATGGCTACACCTTC. As protein: CASTRGGNYGYTF.

The V and J genes are TRBV5-4 and TRBJ1-1; 8 bases are shared with TRBD1. The V and J ends lost 4 bases and 3 bases, in that order; junction bases with no gene match: 8. There are 15 residues in the CDR3. Per germline, CDR1 SGHNT and CDR2 YYREEE (reference sequence). The CDR3 region has the DNA TGTGCCAGCAGCGCGGGATCCAGGGGGCACACTGAAGCTTTCTTT. It translates to CASSAGSRGHTEAFF.

The rearrangement joins TRBV10-1 to TRBJ2-1; no definite D call. Trimming took off 0 bases at V and 4 bases at J, with 7 bases between the two ends. Germline-derived CDR1 and CDR2 are WNHNN and SYGVQD (reference sequence). The CDR3 totals 14 residues. The CDR3 here is CASSESTAYNEQFF. CDR3 bases: TGCGCCAGCAGTGAGTCGACGGCTTACAATGAGCAGTTCTTC.

The chain is built from TRBV5-1 and TRBJ1-2; no reliable D call. V was clipped by 1 base and J by 3 bases, with 10 bases between them. CDR3 length: 14 amino acids. In germline, CDR1 is SGHRS, CDR2 YFSETQ. CDR3 residues: CASSLQSGDYGYTF. The CDR3 DNA reads TGCGCCAGCAGCTTGCAGTCGGGCGACTATGGCTACACCTTC.

The genes are TRBV30 and TRBJ1-5; D might be TRBD1 (5 bases). The CDR3 is 15 amino acids. V dropped 3 bases and J dropped 3 bases, with 15 bases sitting between them. Germline CDR1 GTSNPN, CDR2 SVGIG (reference sequence). As DNA, the CDR3 is TGTGCCTGGAGCAAAGGCGGGGGACCCAATCAGCCCCAGCATTTT. It codes for CAWSKGGGPNQPQHF.

This chain links TRBV14 with TRBJ2-1; 9 bases match TRBD2. CDR1 and CDR2 (germline): SGHDN, FVKESK. The V and J ends lost 4 bases and 10 bases, in that order; junction bases with no gene match: 14. The CDR3 consists of 16 residues. Written as DNA, the CDR3 is TGTGCCAGCAGCCCCATAGGGGTAGCGGGAGCGGGGGAGCAGTTCTTC. Amino acids: CASSPIGVAGAGEQFF.

The V call is TRBV30, the J call TRBJ2-2, with 8 nucleotides matching TRBD2. Germline V gene sequence: CDR1 GTSNPN, CDR2 SVGIG (reference sequence). The CDR3 totals 15 residues. The J segment lost 4 bases and the V segment lost 4 bases, leaving 8 bases of the junction unmatched. The DNA for the CDR3 is TGTGCCTGGACAGGGCGGGGGGCCTCCACCGGGGAGCTGTTTTTT. Translated: CAWTGRGASTGELFF.

The chain carries TRBV9 and TRBJ2-7, with 10 bases aligning to TRBD2. The length of the CDR3 is 15 residues. V shed 4 bases, J shed 2 bases, and the junction held 6 bases outside the gene matches. Per germline, CDR1 SGDLS and CDR2 YYNGEE. The CDR3 here is CASSLGLALAYEQYF. In DNA, the CDR3 is TGTGCCAGCAGCTTGGGACTAGCGTTGGCCTACGAGCAGTACTTC.

This chain links TRBV18 with TRBJ2-3; D may correspond to TRBD1 or TRBD2 (6 bases each). V lost 3 bases and J 3 bases, leaving 16 bases between the germline ends. This CDR3 contains 16 residues. Germline V gene sequence: CDR1 KGHSH, CDR2 LQKENI. CDR3 protein: CASSPLGGRGTDTQYF. The DNA for the CDR3 is TGTGCCAGCTCACCCCTGGGGGGCCGGGGAACAGATACGCAGTATTTT. Full variable domain (rest looked up from reference TRBV18 and TRBJ2-3): NAGVMQNPRHLVRRRGQEARLRCSPMKGHSHVYWYRQLPEEGLKFMVYLQKENIIDESGMPKERFSAEFPKEGPSILRIQQVVRGDSAAYFCASSPLGGRGTDTQYFGPGTRLTVL.

The chain couples TRBV11-3 to TRBJ2-1, with D unresolved. V was clipped by 2 bases and J by 4 bases, with 3 bases between them. The germline CDR1 and CDR2 sequences are SGHNT and YENEEA. This CDR3 contains 12 residues. CDR3 residues: CASSLPYNEQFF. CDR3 coding DNA: TGTGCCAGCAGCTTACCGTACAATGAGCAGTTCTTC. Based on the CDR3 plus reference TRBV11-3 and TRBJ2-1, the full variable domain is EAGVVQSPRYKIIEKKQPVAFWCNPISGHNTLYWYLQNLGQGPELLIRYENEEAVDDSQLPKDRFSAERLKGVDSTLKIQPAELGDSAVYLCASSLPYNEQFFGPGTRLTVL.

The V gene is TRBV20-1, the J gene TRBJ1-4; D gene uncertain. Germline CDR1 DFQATT, CDR2 SNEGSKA (reference sequence). This CDR3 region has 14 residues. V lost 5 bases to trimming and J lost 0 bases, with 10 bases between them. The CDR3 coding sequence is TGCAGTGCTGGTGGGCAGTCAACTAATGAAAAACTGTTTTTT. Protein product: CSAGGQSTNEKLFF.

V and J are TRBV30 and TRBJ2-2, with D possibly being TRBD2 (5 bases). V was clipped by 2 bases and J by 4 bases, with 14 bases between them. From germline, CDR1 is GTSNPN and CDR2 SVGIG (reference sequence). The CDR3 has 15 residues. The CDR3 DNA is TGTGCCTGGAGTTCGAGGGAAGGAAGCACCGGGGAGCTGTTTTTT. Translating it yields CAWSSREGSTGELFF.

V usage is TRBV7-9 and J usage is TRBJ1-2, with 9 positions matching TRBD1. Germline CDR1 is SEHNR and CDR2 is FQNEAQ (reference sequence). The CDR3 runs 14 residues. Trimming took 5 bases from V and 2 from J; bases not matched to a gene: 3. This chain's CDR3 is CASSRGQGNYGYTF. In nucleotides, the CDR3 is TGTGCCAGCAGCAGAGGACAGGGGAACTATGGCTACACCTTC.

CDR3 DNA: TGTGCCAGCAGTAGACTAGCGGGAGTTAATGAGCAGTTCTTC. As protein: CASSRLAGVNEQFF. The rearrangement links TRBV5-6 to TRBJ2-1; TRBD2 matches 12 bases. J was trimmed by 7 bases and V by 5 bases; bases with no gene match: 4. The CDR3 is 14 amino acids. Per the germline V gene, CDR1 is SGHDT and CDR2 is YYEEEE.